Listed here is a single T cell receptor beta chain. The germline gives CDR1 SGDLS, CDR2 YYNGEE. The germline V and J ends were trimmed by 4 bases and 4 bases, with 14 bases remaining between them. The CDR3 sequence is 14 residues long. These data originate in a study of cytomegalovirus exposure and HLA in healthy donors. Repertoires were generated with immunoSEQ multiplex PCR, while TCRdb's copy carries only in-frame clones and drops some. The sample yields 120,000 or so clones, over 85% seen once. The source material was PBMCs. This TCR derives from a woman aged 18-35 years in good health and CMV-seronegative. V usage is TRBV9 and J usage is TRBJ2-5, with D possibly TRBD2 on 7 matching bases. DNA of the CDR3: TGTGCCAGCAGCCCCCGGGGGGCATCAGAGACCCAGTACTTC. Translated: CASSPRGASETQYF.